These 20 T cell receptor beta chains share one sample of origin, sequenced in a study of T cell responses to AZD1222 COVID-19 vaccine. The table came from immunoSEQ multiplex PCR; TCRdb's copy has only in-frame clones and leaves some out. Of 150,000 to 200,000 clones detected, roughly 94% appear once; the ten largest clones hold 1% to 1.5%. The input for sequencing was peripheral blood, taken 28 days after the second AZD1222 dose. The source of these receptors is an adult who received the AZD1222 COVID-19 vaccine.

This clone was seen only once. The CDR3 loop is CASSPVEPLEAFF. The CDR3 DNA reads as TGCGCCAGCAGTCCCGTGGAGCCTCTTGAAGCTTTCTTT. V gene TRBV5-1 combines with J gene TRBJ1-1; D not resolved. V was trimmed by 5 bases and J by 7 bases, leaving 15 bases between them. Germline assignment: CDR1 SGHRS and CDR2 YFSETQ. The CDR3 contains 13 residues.

V and J are TRBV6-5 and TRBJ1-2; D possibly corresponds to TRBD1 (5 bases). The CDR3 contains 14 residues. Trimming pared 6 bases from V and 7 bases from J, leaving 18 bases between. CDR1 and CDR2 (germline): MNHEY, SVGAGI. The DNA of the CDR3 is TGTGCCAGCAGCGGATGGGGGGAACCGAGTGGCTACACCTTC. Its protein product is CASSGWGEPSGYTF.

This clone was seen once. The chain carries TRBV19 and TRBJ1-5; 7 nucleotides align to TRBD1. Trimming at V came to 1 base and at J to 3 bases, leaving 3 bases not matched to a gene. Germline loops: CDR1 LNHDA, CDR2 SQIVND (reference sequence). The CDR3 is made up of 15 amino acids. CDR3 amino acids: CASSIGGGFNQPQHF. For the CDR3, the DNA is TGTGCCAGTAGTATAGGAGGGGGCTTCAATCAGCCCCAGCATTTT.

The chain combines TRBV6-2 or TRBV6-3 with TRBJ1-2; a possible D gene is TRBD1 (6 bases). Looked up from germline, CDR1 is MNHEY and CDR2 is SVGEGT. This CDR3 region has 16 residues. The germline V and J ends were trimmed by 2 bases and 8 bases, with 21 bases remaining between them. CDR3 amino acids: CASSYPWTARAVGYTF. The DNA for the CDR3 is TGTGCCAGCAGTTACCCATGGACAGCACGGGCAGTGGGCTACACCTTC.

The chain links TRBV25-1 to TRBJ2-1; D ambiguous. Germline V gives CDR1 MGHDK, CDR2 SYGVNS. V shed 8 bases and J shed 10 bases, with 12 bases lying between them. The CDR3 has 11 residues. CDR3 DNA: TGTGCCAGCTCAAGGGAAGACGAGCAGTTCTTC. This gives the protein CASSREDEQFF.

This sequence joins TRBV7-2 and TRBJ2-1; D is undetermined. V shed 4 bases and J shed 7 bases, with 11 bases lying between them. Germline CDR1 and CDR2: SGHTA and FQGNSA. This CDR3 has 13 amino acids. The CDR3 region is CASSYAVKNEQFF. CDR3 coding DNA: TGTGCCAGCAGCTATGCCGTCAAGAATGAGCAGTTCTTC.

This chain joins TRBV11-2 and TRBJ2-1, with D maybe TRBD2 (6 bases). The CDR3 is made up of 14 amino acids. Germline values: CDR1 SGHAT, CDR2 FQNNGV. The V and J ends lost 1 base and 7 bases respectively, with 11 bases between them. The CDR3 nucleotides are TGTGCCAGCAGCTTAGTACCGGGAGATAATGAGCAGTTCTTC. Its protein product is CASSLVPGDNEQFF.

The chain joins TRBV6-2 or TRBV6-3 to TRBJ2-2; D call uncertain. The CDR3 is 15 residues long. Germline V gene data show CDR1 as MNHEY and CDR2 as SVGEGT. Deletions cut 1 base from V and 1 base from J, with 7 bases between. The CDR3 region is CASSYFGGNTGELFF. As DNA, the CDR3 is TGTGCCAGCAGTTACTTTGGCGGGAACACCGGGGAGCTGTTTTTT.

The chain has TRBV7-2 and TRBJ1-1; 10 bases agree with TRBD1. This CDR3 has 14 amino acids. Losses at the gene ends were 5 bases for V and 4 bases for J; bases not matched to a gene: 4. Germline V gene sequence: CDR1 SGHTA, CDR2 FQGNSA. DNA for the CDR3: TGTGCCAGCAGCCCCCGGACAGGGGGCACTGAAGCTTTCTTT. Residues: CASSPRTGGTEAFF. The variable domain in full, with the rest retrieved from reference TRBV7-2 and TRBJ1-1, is GAGVSQSPSNKVTEKGKDVELRCDPISGHTALYWYRQSLGQGLEFLIYFQGNSAPDKSGLPSDRFSAERTGGSVSTLTIQRTQQEDSAVYLCASSPRTGGTEAFFGQGTRLTVV.

V usage is TRBV10-2 and J usage is TRBJ1-1; D is ambiguous. The CDR3 sequence is 13 residues long. Germline-derived CDR1 and CDR2 are WSHSY and SAAADI. Trimming stripped 6 bases from V and 2 bases from J, with 10 bases between. The CDR3 sequence is CASRHEPNTEAFF. The CDR3 bases are TGCGCCAGCAGGCATGAACCCAACACTGAAGCTTTCTTT.

The chain links TRBV25-1 to TRBJ2-2, with 10 bases matching TRBD1. The V segment lost 5 bases and the J segment 6 bases; nucleotides outside the gene matches: 6. Germline loops: CDR1 MGHDK, CDR2 SYGVNS. This CDR3 is 15 amino acids long. The CDR3 is CASSSDRGLPGELFF. DNA for the CDR3: TGTGCCAGCAGTAGCGACAGGGGGCTGCCCGGGGAGCTGTTTTTT. Together with reference TRBV25-1 and TRBJ2-2, the CDR3 gives the full variable domain: EADIYQTPRYLVIGTGKKITLECSQTMGHDKMYWYQQDPGMELHLIHYSYGVNSTEKGDLSSESTVSRIRTEHFPLTLESARPSHTSQYLCASSSDRGLPGELFFGEGSRLTVL.

The rearrangement links TRBV2 to TRBJ1-1; the D gene is possibly TRBD1 (5 bases). Germline V gene lookup returns CDR1 SNHLY and CDR2 FYNNEI. V shed 2 bases and J shed 3 bases, with 7 bases lying between them. The length of the CDR3 is 13 residues. This chain's CDR3 is CASSETGYTEAFF. CDR3 nucleotide sequence: TGTGCCAGCAGTGAAACAGGCTACACTGAAGCTTTCTTT.

The chain couples TRBV7-9 to TRBJ2-1, with a tentative D call TRBD2 (5 bases). Germline CDR1 SEHNR, CDR2 FQNEAQ (reference sequence). The V and J ends lost 5 bases and 4 bases respectively, with 9 bases between them. The CDR3 has 13 residues. CDR3 sequence reads: CASSTDLYNEQFF. DNA of the CDR3: TGTGCCAGCAGCACGGACTTGTACAATGAGCAGTTCTTC.

This chain uses TRBV6-2 or TRBV6-3 with TRBJ1-5; D may be TRBD1 (6 bases). V lost 6 bases and J 2 bases, leaving 11 bases between the germline ends. This CDR3 contains 14 residues. The germline CDR1 and CDR2 sequences are MNHEY and SVGEGT. Here the CDR3 DNA reads TGTGCCAGCAGCCCTCGACAGGGCAATCAGCCCCAGCATTTT. It encodes CASSPRQGNQPQHF.

V is TRBV3-1 (or the pseudogene TRBV3-2) and J is TRBJ1-1; 9 bases line up with TRBD1. CDR3 length: 15 amino acids. Germline assignment: CDR1 LGHDT and CDR2 YNNKEL (reference sequence). The ends lost 3 bases at V and 6 bases at J; junction bases unmatched: 8. The CDR3 DNA reads as TGTGCCAGCAGCCAGCTGGGACAGGGAAGGGCTGAAGCTTTCTTT. It specifies CASSQLGQGRAEAFF.

The CDR3 is CASSEGQAFF. The CDR3 nucleotides are TGTGCCAGCAGTGAGGGACAAGCTTTCTTT. The gene calls are TRBV2 and TRBJ1-1, with a tentative D call TRBD1 (5 bases). CDR1 and CDR2 (germline): SNHLY, FYNNEI. The CDR3 is 10 amino acids. V was shortened by 3 bases and J by 9 bases, with 5 bases between the two germline ends.

The chain combines TRBV6-1 with TRBJ1-2; D not resolved. The germline V gene encodes CDR1 MNHNS and CDR2 SASEGT. Trimming left V 5 bases short and J 8 bases short, with 9 bases between. CDR3 length equals 11 residues. The CDR3 nucleotides read TGTGCCAGCAGTTACGGGCGCGGCTACACCTTC. Its translation: CASSYGRGYTF.

The chain links TRBV6-5 to TRBJ1-2; D unclear. Deletions cut 9 bases from V and 3 bases from J, with 11 bases between. There are 12 residues in the CDR3. The germline V gene encodes CDR1 MNHEY and CDR2 SVGAGI. CDR3 sequence: CASSRGDYGYTF. As DNA, the CDR3 is TGTGCCAGTTCACGGGGTGACTATGGCTACACCTTC.

The chain employs TRBV28 and TRBJ1-5; D gene ambiguous. V was cut by 2 bases and J by 0 bases, with 8 bases left in between. CDR3 length equals 15 residues. The V gene's germline CDR1 is MDHEN and CDR2 SYDVKM. This CDR3 reads CASSLLDVSNQPQHF. For the CDR3, the DNA is TGTGCCAGCAGTTTACTTGACGTTAGCAATCAGCCCCAGCATTTT. Full variable domain (rest looked up from reference TRBV28 and TRBJ1-5): DVKVTQSSRYLVKRTGEKVFLECVQDMDHENMFWYRQDPGLGLRLIYFSYDVKMKEKGDIPEGYSVSREKKERFSLILESASTNQTSMYLCASSLLDVSNQPQHFGDGTRLSIL.

This clone was seen a single time. The J gene is TRBJ1-5, the V gene TRBV9, with D unclear. The V end lost 3 bases, the J end lost 0 bases, and 7 bases lay between the germline ends. CDR1 is SGDLS and CDR2 is YYNGEE in the germline V gene. This CDR3 is 14 amino acids long. The CDR3, as DNA: TGTGCCAGCAGCGCCGAAAGTAGCAATCAGCCCCAGCATTTT. It specifies CASSAESSNQPQHF.